The TCR beta chain described here comes from a study of T cells in Graves' hyperthyroidism and ophthalmopathy. Study conclusions and caveats: Separation of ophthalmopathy from stable hyperthyroidism was achieved by a 13 V-J model. Median prediction lead before ophthalmopathy onset was about 6.5 months with the model. Blood shared most expanded thyroid clonotypes above 0.001.

The study based diagnoses on clinical symptoms, serum thyroxine and TRAb, thyroid ultrasound and orbital computed tomography. Researchers took RNA transcripts and amplified the TCR beta CDR3 regions from them. A first-round RT-PCR of the TCR CDR3 used the HTBI primer set. TCRdb used MiXCR to reprocess the multiplex PCR reads, holding one entry per CDR3 protein. Of hundreds of thousands of distinct CDR3 sequences listed, about a third are singletons. Deletions cut 2 bases from V and 7 bases from J, with 9 bases between. This CDR3 has 13 amino acids. Germline V gene data show CDR1 as DFQATT and CDR2 as SNEGSKA (reference sequence). On this clonotype: What it binds is not known. A read error may explain this, as a much larger clone is one base away.

Sequenced sample: blood. This sequence originates from a middle-aged woman with Graves' hyperthyroidism. The chain couples TRBV20-1 to TRBJ1-6; a weak D match, TRBD1 (6 bases). CDR3 residues: CSARPGENSPLHF. In DNA, the CDR3 is TGCAGTGCTAGACCAGGGGAAAATTCACCCCTCCACTTT.